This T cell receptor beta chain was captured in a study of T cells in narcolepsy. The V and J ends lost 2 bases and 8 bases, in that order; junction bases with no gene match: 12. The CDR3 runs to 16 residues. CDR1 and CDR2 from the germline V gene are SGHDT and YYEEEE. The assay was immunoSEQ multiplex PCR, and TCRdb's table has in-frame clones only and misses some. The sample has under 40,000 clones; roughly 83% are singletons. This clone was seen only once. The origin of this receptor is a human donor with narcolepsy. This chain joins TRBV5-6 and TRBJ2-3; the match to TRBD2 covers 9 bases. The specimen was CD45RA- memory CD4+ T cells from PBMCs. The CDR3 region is CASSFRGGRAEVTQYF. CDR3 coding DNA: TGTGCCAGCAGCTTCCGTGGCGGGAGGGCGGAAGTTACGCAGTATTTT.